The 25 T cell receptor beta chains below were found in one sample sequenced in a study of shared clonotypes between healthy human individuals. Sequencing used immunoSEQ multiplex PCR; TCRdb keeps in-frame clones, though not all of them. Of about 2.4 million clones listed, over 85% are singletons. Sequencing input: naive CD4+ T cells from PBMCs. Subset described: CD45RA+ positively selected. These receptors all stem from a man between 18 and 29 years old in good health. Some clones in this sample may be carry-over from other donors' samples.

The chain is built from TRBV28 and TRBJ1-4; D may be TRBD1 (6 bases). The length of the CDR3 is 14 residues. Germline-derived CDR1 and CDR2 are MDHEN and SYDVKM. V was clipped by 2 bases and J by 8 bases, with 12 bases between them. The CDR3 sequence is CASSLDRLREKLFF. The CDR3 nucleotides read TGTGCCAGCAGTTTAGACAGGCTTAGGGAAAAACTGTTTTTT.

The gene calls are TRBV7-9 and TRBJ1-4; 9 nucleotides align to TRBD1. V shed 0 bases, J shed 7 bases, and the junction held 3 bases outside the gene matches. Germline values: CDR1 SEHNR, CDR2 FQNEAQ (reference sequence). CDR3 size: 15 residues. This CDR3 reads CASSLARTGAEKLFF. For the CDR3, the DNA is TGTGCCAGCAGCTTAGCTCGGACAGGGGCTGAAAAACTGTTTTTT.

The J gene is TRBJ1-1, the V gene TRBV5-1; 7 nucleotides align to TRBD1. With V trimmed by 1 base and J by 4 bases, 7 bases remained unmatched. CDR3 length: 15 amino acids. Per germline, CDR1 SGHRS and CDR2 YFSETQ. CDR3 amino acids: CASSLKGASGTEAFF. For the CDR3, the DNA is TGCGCCAGCAGCTTGAAGGGGGCCAGTGGCACTGAAGCTTTCTTT. Using reference TRBV5-1 and TRBJ1-1 for the parts outside the CDR3, the full variable domain is KAGVTQTPRYLIKTRGQQVTLSCSPISGHRSVSWYQQTPGQGLQFLFEYFSETQRNKGNFPGRFSGRQFSNSRSEMNVSTLELGDSALYLCASSLKGASGTEAFFGQGTRLTVV.

This chain joins TRBV4-3 and TRBJ2-1, with 10 bases that match TRBD2. The CDR3 sequence is 19 residues long. Germline CDR1 is LGHNA and CDR2 is YSLEER. J gave up 5 bases and V 2 bases, and 15 bases lay outside the gene matches. DNA for the CDR3: TGCGCCAGCAGCCAAAAGATTAATAGGCTAGCGGGAGCAAACAATGAGCAGTTCTTC. It encodes CASSQKINRLAGANNEQFF.

V gene TRBV5-4 combines with J gene TRBJ1-4, with a possible D match to TRBD1 (5 bases). CDR3 size: 15 residues. The ends were cut back, 3 bases at V and 4 bases at J, with 13 bases in the middle. CDR1 is SGHNT, CDR2 YYREEE, per germline (reference sequence). The CDR3 region has the DNA TGTGCCAGCAGCTATGGGACGGGAAATAATGAAAAACTGTTTTTT. Protein product: CASSYGTGNNEKLFF.

The V call is TRBV5-1, the J call TRBJ2-7; D perhaps matches TRBD2 (6 bases). Trimming cost V 4 bases and J 6 bases, with 32 bases left between them. Germline CDR1 SGHRS, CDR2 YFSETQ. The CDR3 runs 19 residues. For the CDR3, the DNA is TGCGCCAGCAGCACCATAGCCTACCCTCGGCGGGGTTGGGTGCGCGAGCAGTACTTC. Translated: CASSTIAYPRRGWVREQYF.

The CDR3 reads CASSLVGADTQYF. The CDR3 DNA follows: TGTGCCAGCAGCTTGGTTGGGGCAGATACGCAGTATTTT. J is TRBJ2-3 and V is TRBV7-3; no reliable D call. From germline, CDR1 is SGHTA and CDR2 FQGTGA. CDR3 length: 13 amino acids. Trimming took off 3 bases at V and 4 bases at J, with 8 bases between the two ends.

V gene TRBV30 combines with J gene TRBJ1-5; unclear D gene. CDR3 length: 15 amino acids. The germline CDR1 and CDR2 sequences are GTSNPN and SVGIG (reference sequence). Trimming cost V 0 bases and J 4 bases, with 13 bases left between them. The CDR3 reads CAWSVGMPKNQPQHF. CDR3 DNA sequence: TGTGCCTGGAGTGTGGGAATGCCCAAAAATCAGCCCCAGCATTTT.

V usage is TRBV19 and J usage is TRBJ1-1; tentatively, D is TRBD1 (5 bases). In germline, CDR1 is LNHDA, CDR2 SQIVND (reference sequence). The V end lost 0 bases, the J end lost 11 bases, and 22 bases lay between the germline ends. The CDR3 is 16 amino acids. Here the CDR3 reads CASSIDVSPGPVGAFF. As DNA, the CDR3 is TGTGCCAGTAGTATAGACGTCAGCCCGGGGCCAGTCGGGGCTTTCTTT.

The chain is built from TRBV5-1 and TRBJ1-1; D is undetermined. The CDR3 consists of 13 residues. The germline V gene has CDR1 SGHRS and CDR2 YFSETQ. Trimming took off 0 bases at V and 12 bases at J, with 15 bases between the two ends. The CDR3 nucleotides read TGCGCCAGCAGCTTGGACCGGACTGTTGGAACTTTCTTT. It yields the protein CASSLDRTVGTFF.

This chain links TRBV19 with TRBJ1-1; no firm D call. CDR3 length: 13 amino acids. Germline V gene lookup returns CDR1 LNHDA and CDR2 SQIVND (reference sequence). With 5 bases removed from V and 0 bases from J, the gap between germline ends came to 7 bases. The CDR3 bases are TGTGCCAGTAGTTTTGGTATGAACACTGAAGCTTTCTTT. Its translation: CASSFGMNTEAFF.

This chain links TRBV29-1 with TRBJ2-1; D remains ambiguous. Trimming shortened V by 2 bases and J by 0 bases, and 2 bases separated the two germline ends. This CDR3 is 12 amino acids long. Germline CDR1 is SQVTM and CDR2 is ANQGSEA. CDR3 residues: CSVESSYNEQFF. The CDR3, as DNA: TGCAGCGTTGAATCCTCCTACAATGAGCAGTTCTTC.

Notes on this clone: A read error may account for a junction end that differs from germline. The chain has TRBV19 and TRBJ1-1, with 8 positions matching TRBD1. CDR3 length: 15 residues. Looked up from germline, CDR1 is LNHDA and CDR2 is SQIVND (reference sequence). CDR3 in amino acids: CASSLDRGRYTEAFF. The CDR3 DNA is TGTGCCAGTAGTCTAGACAGGGGCAGGTACACTGAAGCTTTCTTT.

This chain joins TRBV4-2 and TRBJ2-7, with TRBD1 matching over 10 bases. J was trimmed by 0 bases and V by 1 base; bases with no gene match: 15. The V gene's germline CDR1 is LGHNA and CDR2 YNFKEQ. There are 20 residues in the CDR3. The CDR3 sequence is CASSQGKGDRGPESSYEQYF. The CDR3 nucleotides are TGTGCCAGCAGCCAAGGAAAAGGGGACAGGGGCCCCGAAAGCTCCTACGAGCAGTACTTC.

The chain employs TRBV7-9 and TRBJ2-4; TRBD2 might be the D (5 bases). Germline V gene lookup returns CDR1 SEHNR and CDR2 FQNEAQ (reference sequence). V lost 1 base and J 4 bases, leaving 11 bases between the germline ends. The CDR3 totals 15 residues. The DNA of the CDR3 is TGTGCCAGCAGCTTAGGTGGCACGGGGAAAAACATTCAGTACTTC. Amino acid sequence: CASSLGGTGKNIQYF.

Worth noting for this clone: Different DNA sequences within this sample yield the same CDR3. Here the CDR3 DNA reads TGTGCCAGCTCACCACGGCTTAACACCGGGGAGCTGTTTTTT. Translating it yields CASSPRLNTGELFF. The chain recombines TRBV18 with TRBJ2-2, with D unclear. The CDR3 is 14 residues long. From germline, CDR1 is KGHSH and CDR2 LQKENI. The V and J ends lost 1 base and 2 bases respectively, with 5 bases between them.

The chain combines TRBV7-2 with TRBJ2-1, with 8 bases identical to TRBD2. The CDR3 consists of 17 residues. From germline, CDR1 is SGHTA and CDR2 FQGNSA. The V and J ends lost 7 bases and 7 bases, in that order; junction bases with no gene match: 18. This chain's CDR3 is CASIPGGSGRLINEQFF. CDR3 sequence (DNA): TGTGCCAGCATCCCCGGGGGCAGCGGGAGACTAATAAATGAGCAGTTCTTC.

The J gene is TRBJ1-1, the V gene TRBV30; D is ambiguous. Trimming shortened V by 4 bases and J by 1 base, and 7 bases separated the two germline ends. The CDR3 length is 12 residues. Looked up from germline, CDR1 is GTSNPN and CDR2 is SVGIG (reference sequence). The CDR3 sequence: CAWKRPNTEAFF. The DNA for the CDR3 is TGTGCCTGGAAGCGCCCGAACACTGAAGCTTTCTTT.

V gene TRBV4-1 combines with J gene TRBJ1-3, with 7 bases identical to TRBD1. The CDR3 loop spans 15 amino acids. V was pared by 3 bases and J by 11 bases, with 13 bases of the junction left unmatched. Germline V gives CDR1 MGHRA, CDR2 YSYEKL. The CDR3 region has the DNA TGCGCCAGCAGCCAGACAGGGATACCTTTCGGGCCCATATATTTT. It specifies CASSQTGIPFGPIYF.

V is TRBV6-5 and J is TRBJ2-2; D tentatively reads TRBD1 or TRBD2 (5 bases each). Germline assignment: CDR1 MNHEY and CDR2 SVGAGI. CDR3 size: 13 residues. Trimming left V 5 bases short and J 7 bases short, with 11 bases between. This chain's CDR3 is CASSRGENGELFF. CDR3 nucleotides: TGTGCCAGCAGTCGAGGGGAGAACGGGGAGCTGTTTTTT.

The chain is built from TRBV6-5 and TRBJ1-5; 10 nucleotides match TRBD1. The CDR3 length is 15 residues. The germline gives CDR1 MNHEY, CDR2 SVGAGI. J lost 1 base, V lost 4 bases, and 1 base had no gene match. CDR3 DNA: TGTGCCAGCAGTTGGGGACAGGGGAGCAATCAGCCCCAGCATTTT. Amino acids: CASSWGQGSNQPQHF.

This chain connects TRBV5-6 to TRBJ1-1; D might be TRBD1 (6 bases). There are 15 residues in the CDR3. CDR1 SGHDT and CDR2 YYEEEE come from the germline V gene. V was cut by 3 bases and J by 3 bases, with 15 bases left in between. The CDR3 DNA reads as TGTGCCAGCAGCTGGGGGGCTTGGGAAGACACTGAAGCTTTCTTT. It specifies CASSWGAWEDTEAFF.

The chain recombines TRBV11-3 with TRBJ2-2, with D hard to call. CDR1 is SGHNT and CDR2 is YENEEA in the germline V gene. The V and J ends lost 5 bases and 0 bases respectively, with 7 bases between them. The CDR3 covers 14 residues. The CDR3 sequence is CASSPEPNTGELFF. The DNA of the CDR3 is TGTGCCAGCAGCCCCGAACCGAACACCGGGGAGCTGTTTTTT.

The CDR3 DNA reads TGTGCCAGCTCACTTACTAGCGGCCTGGCGTACTTC. Translating it yields CASSLTSGLAYF. The chain links TRBV18 to TRBJ2-7; 8 bases line up with TRBD2. Germline lookup yields CDR1 KGHSH and CDR2 LQKENI. CDR3 length equals 12 residues. The ends lost 4 bases at V and 12 bases at J; junction bases unmatched: 8.

The rearrangement uses TRBV11-3 and TRBJ2-1, with 10 bases aligning to TRBD2. The junction had 13 bases not matched to a gene; V was cut back by 0 bases and J by 11 bases. Germline V gene data show CDR1 as SGHNT and CDR2 as YENEEA. The CDR3 loop spans 17 amino acids. The CDR3 sequence: CASSLDKGPSGSSQQFF. The CDR3 DNA follows: TGTGCCAGCAGCTTAGATAAAGGGCCTAGCGGGAGCTCCCAGCAGTTCTTC.